This T cell receptor beta chain was recovered during a study of early T cells in non-severe SARS-CoV-2 infection. The table lists this clonotype with a few counts. Separate cDNA molecules each had unique molecular identifiers attached to them. TCRdb reprocessed the 5' RACE reads with MiXCR, giving one entry per CDR3 protein. Altogether under 45,000 distinct CDR3 sequences are present, approximately 8.7% being singletons, with the ten largest covering around 12%. Trimming removed 3 bases at V and 3 bases at J, with 3 bases between. CDR1 is ENHRY and CDR2 is SYGVKD in the germline V gene. This CDR3 spans 11 amino acids.

Sequenced material: whole blood, taken at baseline. This TCR derives from an adult who was a healthcare worker with PCR-confirmed SARS-CoV-2 infection or an uninfected control (not recorded which). The chain is built from TRBV10-3 and TRBJ2-7; D not certain. The CDR3: CAISDHYEQYF. As DNA, the CDR3 is TGTGCCATCAGTGACCACTACGAGCAGTACTTC.